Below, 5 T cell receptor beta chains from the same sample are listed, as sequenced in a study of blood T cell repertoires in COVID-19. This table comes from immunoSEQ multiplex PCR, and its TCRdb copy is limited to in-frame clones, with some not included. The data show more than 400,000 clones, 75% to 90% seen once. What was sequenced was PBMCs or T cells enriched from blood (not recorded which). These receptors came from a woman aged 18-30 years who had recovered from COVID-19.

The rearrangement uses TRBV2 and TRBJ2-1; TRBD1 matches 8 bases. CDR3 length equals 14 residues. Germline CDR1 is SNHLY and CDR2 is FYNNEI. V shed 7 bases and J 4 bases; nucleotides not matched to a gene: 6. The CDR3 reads CASTTGTGYNEQFF. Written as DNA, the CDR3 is TGTGCCAGCACCACCGGGACAGGTTACAATGAGCAGTTCTTC.

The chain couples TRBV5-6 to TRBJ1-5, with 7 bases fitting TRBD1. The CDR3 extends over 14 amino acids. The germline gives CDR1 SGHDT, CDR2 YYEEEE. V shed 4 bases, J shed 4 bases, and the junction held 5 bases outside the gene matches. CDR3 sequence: CASSLRDSNQPQHF. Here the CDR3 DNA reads TGTGCCAGCAGCCTCCGGGACAGTAATCAGCCCCAGCATTTT.

DNA of the CDR3: TGTGCCAGCAGTTTAACAGGTTCTACTAATGAAAAACTGTTTTTT. This codes for CASSLTGSTNEKLFF. The chain employs TRBV28 and TRBJ1-4; D is possibly TRBD1 (5 bases). The germline V gene encodes CDR1 MDHEN and CDR2 SYDVKM. Trimming shortened V by 2 bases and J by 2 bases, and 9 bases separated the two germline ends. The CDR3 sequence is 15 residues long.

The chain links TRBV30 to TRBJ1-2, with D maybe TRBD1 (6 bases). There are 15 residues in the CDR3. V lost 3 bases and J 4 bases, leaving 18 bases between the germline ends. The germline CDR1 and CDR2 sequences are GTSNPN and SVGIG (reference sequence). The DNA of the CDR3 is TGTGCCTGGAGAGGACCCGCGGGGGGGCTCTATGGCTACACCTTC. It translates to CAWRGPAGGLYGYTF.

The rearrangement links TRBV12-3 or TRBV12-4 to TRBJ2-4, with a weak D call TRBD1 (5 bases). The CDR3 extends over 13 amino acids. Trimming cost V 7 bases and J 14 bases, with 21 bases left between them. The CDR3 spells CASTPPEPSREYF. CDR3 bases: TGTGCCAGCACCCCACCGGAACCAAGCAGGGAGTACTTC.